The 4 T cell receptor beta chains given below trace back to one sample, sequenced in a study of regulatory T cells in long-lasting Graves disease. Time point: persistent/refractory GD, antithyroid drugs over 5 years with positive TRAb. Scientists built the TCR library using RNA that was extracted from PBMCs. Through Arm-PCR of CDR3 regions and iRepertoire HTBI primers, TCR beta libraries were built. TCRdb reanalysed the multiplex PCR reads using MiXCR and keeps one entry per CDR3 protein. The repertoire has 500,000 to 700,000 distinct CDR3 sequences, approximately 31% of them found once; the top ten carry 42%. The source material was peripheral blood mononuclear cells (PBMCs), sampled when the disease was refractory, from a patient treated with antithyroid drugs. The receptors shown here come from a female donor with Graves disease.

CDR3 protein: CASSRTVNSNQPQHF. CDR3 DNA: TGTGCCAGCAGTAGGACAGTCAATAGCAATCAGCCCCAGCATTTT. The chain links TRBV6-2 or TRBV6-3 to TRBJ1-5, with D possibly being TRBD1 (6 bases). With 5 bases removed from V and 0 bases from J, the gap between germline ends came to 11 bases. CDR3 length: 15 amino acids. Germline V gene sequence: CDR1 MNHEY, CDR2 SVGEGT.

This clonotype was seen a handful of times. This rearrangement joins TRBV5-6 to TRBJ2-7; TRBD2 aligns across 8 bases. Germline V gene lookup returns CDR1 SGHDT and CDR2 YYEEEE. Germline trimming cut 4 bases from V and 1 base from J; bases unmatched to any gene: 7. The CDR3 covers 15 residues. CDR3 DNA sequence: TGTGCCAGCAGCCCAGACGGGACTAGGTCCTACGAGCAGTACTTC. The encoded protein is CASSPDGTRSYEQYF. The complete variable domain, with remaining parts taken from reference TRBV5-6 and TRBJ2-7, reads DAGVTQSPTHLIKTRGQQVTLRCSPKSGHDTVSWYQQALGQGPQFIFQYYEEEERQRGNFPDRFSGHQFPNYSSELNVNALLLGDSALYLCASSPDGTRSYEQYFGPGTRLTVT.

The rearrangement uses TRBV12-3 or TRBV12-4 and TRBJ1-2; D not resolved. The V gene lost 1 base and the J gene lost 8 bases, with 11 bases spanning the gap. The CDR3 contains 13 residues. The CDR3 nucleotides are TGTGCCAGCAGTTTAGGCCTAGGTCTCGGCTACACCTTC. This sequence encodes CASSLGLGLGYTF.

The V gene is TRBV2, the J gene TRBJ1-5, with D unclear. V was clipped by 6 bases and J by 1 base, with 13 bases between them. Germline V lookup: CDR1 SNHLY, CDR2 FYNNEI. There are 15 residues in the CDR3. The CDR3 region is CASSLTEESNQPQHF. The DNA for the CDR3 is TGTGCCAGCAGCCTCACGGAGGAGAGCAATCAGCCCCAGCATTTT.